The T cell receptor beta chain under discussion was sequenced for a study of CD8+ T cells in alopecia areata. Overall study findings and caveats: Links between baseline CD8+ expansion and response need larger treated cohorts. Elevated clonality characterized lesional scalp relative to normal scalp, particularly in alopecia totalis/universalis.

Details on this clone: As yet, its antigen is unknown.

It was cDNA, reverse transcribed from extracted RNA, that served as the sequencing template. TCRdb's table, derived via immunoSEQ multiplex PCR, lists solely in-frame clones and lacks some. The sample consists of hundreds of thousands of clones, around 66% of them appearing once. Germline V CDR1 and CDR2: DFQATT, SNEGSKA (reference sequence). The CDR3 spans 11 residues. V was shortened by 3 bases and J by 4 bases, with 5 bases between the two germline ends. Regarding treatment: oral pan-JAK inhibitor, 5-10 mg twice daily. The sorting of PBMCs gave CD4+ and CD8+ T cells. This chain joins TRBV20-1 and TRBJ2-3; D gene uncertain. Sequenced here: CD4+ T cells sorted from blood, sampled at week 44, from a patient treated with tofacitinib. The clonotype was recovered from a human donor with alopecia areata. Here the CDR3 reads CSASKADTQYF. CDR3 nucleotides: TGCAGTGCTAGCAAGGCAGATACGCAGTATTTT.